This T cell receptor (beta chain) was captured in a study of T-cell memory formation after mild COVID-19 (dated by TCRdb to the early 2020s). Concerning the study at large: Most TCR sequence clusters were specific to one of the two donors. Two young, previously healthy adult volunteers, one female and one male, were included in the cohort. In a couple of donors, T-cell clones that expanded and contracted after mild COVID-19 were tracked by sequencing TCRalpha and TCRbeta repertoires over time. Beyond this particular receptor, the publication reports: Contracting CD4+ clones were located mainly in the CM and EM memory subsets, whereas CD8+ clones were found to be enriched in EMRA. The second-wave clones that peaked on day 37 were not confirmed to be SARS-CoV-2 specific. Balanced CD4/CD8 phenotypes were observed for clones contracting from day 15 to 85, whereas a bias towards CD4+ was observed for a second wave of clones expanding from day 15 to 37. The study covered only a couple of mild cases, and larger cohorts including severe cases with pre-infection samples were considered necessary. Some responding clones were detected in pre-infection memory, suggesting pre-existing cross-reactive memory T cells joined the SARS-CoV-2 response.

PBMCs were isolated by Ficoll-Paque density gradient centrifugation. Sequencing was carried out with an Illumina NovaSeq 6000. TCRalpha and TCRbeta cDNA libraries were built by 5'RACE with constant-segment primers, adding sample barcodes and unique molecular identifiers. RNA was extracted from every sample with Trizol reagent. The libraries were amplified in two PCR steps, and the second step added a second sample barcode and Illumina TruSeq adapters. The libraries were sequenced on an Illumina NovaSeq using 2 x 150 bp paired-end reads. Under the source paper's analysis protocol: Demultiplexing of reads and collapsing into UMI-guided consensus sequences were performed with migec v1.2.7. With mixcr v2.1.11, UMI consensuses were aligned to TRA and TRB V and J templates and assembled into clonotypes. Expanded or contracted clonotypes were those called significant by both edgeR and NoisET, with noise models trained on biological replicates. edgeR calls used a false discovery rate-adjusted p below 0.01 and a log2 fold-change threshold of 1. As an exploratory analysis of dynamics, PCA with hierarchical clustering was applied to max-normalized trajectories of the 1000 most abundant clonotypes. Separately sequenced CD4+ and CD8+ repertoires were used to assign the CD4 or CD8 phenotype of responding clones. Clones were called with MiXCR by TCRdb after fastp trimmed the public reads at Q25, and only in-frame beta chains were retained. Each record represents a unique CDR3 protein, reported with the most common genes and DNA among its rows. For this entry, the V and J calls and clone size follow TCRdb and not the study's own pipeline. This sample holds some 300,000 distinct CDR3 sequences; around 19% were observed only once. Around 21% of the sample lies in the top ten.

V is shortened by 4 bases, J by 3 bases, and the region joining them spans 12 bases. Based on the germline V gene, the CDR1 and CDR2 sequences are SGHRS and YFSETQ. The CDR3 runs 14 residues from the cysteine to the phenylalanine. Solely the CDR3 DNA is kept, with 42 bases framed from the first base. This clonotype was seen at least ten times. It lacks a known antigen. The input lacks base qualities; no much larger clone sits a single base away. The clonotype originates from a man aged 18-30 years who had mild COVID-19 (a few samples of this study predate the infection). The sample titles of this study are shuffled in the database, so cell type and time point are left out; the donor was told from shared clones. The chain employs TRBV5-1 and TRBJ2-3; confidence is insufficient to name the D gene. Input material: PBMCs or a T cell subset sorted from them (not recorded which). The CDR3 reads CASSLTTRTDTQYF. The bases are TGCGCCAGCAGCCTTACGACTCGTACAGATACGCAGTATTTT.